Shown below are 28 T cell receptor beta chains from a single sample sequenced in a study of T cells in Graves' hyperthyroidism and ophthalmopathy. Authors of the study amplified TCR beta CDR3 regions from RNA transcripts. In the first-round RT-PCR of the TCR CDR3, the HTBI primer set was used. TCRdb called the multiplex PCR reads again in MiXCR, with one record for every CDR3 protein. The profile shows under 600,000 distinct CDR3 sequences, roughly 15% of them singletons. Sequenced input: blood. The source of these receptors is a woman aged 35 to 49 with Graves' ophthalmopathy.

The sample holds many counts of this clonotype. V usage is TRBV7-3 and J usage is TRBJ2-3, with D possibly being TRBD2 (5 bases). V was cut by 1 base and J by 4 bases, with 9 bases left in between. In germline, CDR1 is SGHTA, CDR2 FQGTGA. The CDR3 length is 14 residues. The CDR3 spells CASSLKLGADTQYF. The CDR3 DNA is TGTGCCAGCAGCTTAAAACTAGGCGCAGATACGCAGTATTTT.

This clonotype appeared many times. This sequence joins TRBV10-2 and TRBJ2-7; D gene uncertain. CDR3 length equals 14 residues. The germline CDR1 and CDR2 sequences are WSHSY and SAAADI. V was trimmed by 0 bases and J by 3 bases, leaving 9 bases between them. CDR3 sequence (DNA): TGCGCCAGCAGTGAGTCGACACAGATCTACGAGCAGTACTTC. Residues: CASSESTQIYEQYF.

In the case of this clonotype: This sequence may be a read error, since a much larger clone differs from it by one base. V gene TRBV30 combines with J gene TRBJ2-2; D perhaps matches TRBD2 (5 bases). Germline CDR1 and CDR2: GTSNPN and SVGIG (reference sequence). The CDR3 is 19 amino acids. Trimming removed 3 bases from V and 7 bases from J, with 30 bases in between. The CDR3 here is CAWSPGLYRVTIPVGELFF. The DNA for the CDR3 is TGTGCCTGGAGCCCCGGACTCTATCGGGTGACAATACCGGTCGGGGAGCTGTTTTTT.

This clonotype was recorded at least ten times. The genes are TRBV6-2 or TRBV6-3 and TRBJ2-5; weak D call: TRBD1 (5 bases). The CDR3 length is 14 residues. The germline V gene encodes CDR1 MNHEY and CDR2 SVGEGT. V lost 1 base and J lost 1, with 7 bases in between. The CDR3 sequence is CASSYWQGQETQYF. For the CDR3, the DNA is TGTGCCAGCAGTTACTGGCAGGGCCAAGAGACCCAGTACTTC.

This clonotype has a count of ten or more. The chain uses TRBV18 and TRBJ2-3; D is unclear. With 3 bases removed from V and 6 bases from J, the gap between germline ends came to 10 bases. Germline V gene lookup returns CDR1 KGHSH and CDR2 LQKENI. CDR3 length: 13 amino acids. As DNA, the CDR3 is TGTGCCAGCTCACCCCCAACCATTGATACGCAGTATTTT. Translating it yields CASSPPTIDTQYF.

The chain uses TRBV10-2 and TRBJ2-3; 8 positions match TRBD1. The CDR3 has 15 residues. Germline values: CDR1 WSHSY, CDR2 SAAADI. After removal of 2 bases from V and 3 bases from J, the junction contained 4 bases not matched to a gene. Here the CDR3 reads CASSEPGQGTDTQYF. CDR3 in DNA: TGCGCCAGCAGTGAGCCAGGACAGGGAACAGATACGCAGTATTTT.

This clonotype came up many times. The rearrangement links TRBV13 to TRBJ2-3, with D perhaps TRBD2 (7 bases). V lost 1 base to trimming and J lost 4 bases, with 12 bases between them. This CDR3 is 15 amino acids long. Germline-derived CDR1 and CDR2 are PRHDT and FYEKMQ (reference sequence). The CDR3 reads CASSLAPGGADTQYF. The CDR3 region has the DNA TGTGCCAGCAGCTTAGCCCCGGGGGGCGCAGATACGCAGTATTTT.

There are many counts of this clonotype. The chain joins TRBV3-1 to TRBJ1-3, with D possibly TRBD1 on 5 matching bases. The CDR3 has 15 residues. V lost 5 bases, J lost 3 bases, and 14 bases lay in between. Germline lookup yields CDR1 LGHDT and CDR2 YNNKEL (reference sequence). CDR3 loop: CASSDSATDGNTIYF. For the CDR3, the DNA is TGTGCCAGCAGCGACAGCGCTACTGATGGAAACACCATATATTTT.

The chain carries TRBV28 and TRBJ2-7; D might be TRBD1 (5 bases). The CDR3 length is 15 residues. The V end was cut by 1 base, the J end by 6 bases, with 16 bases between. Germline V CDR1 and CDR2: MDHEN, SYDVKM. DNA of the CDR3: TGTGCCAGCAGTTTATCGGGCCAGGGCTTGGGCGAGCAGTACTTC. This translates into CASSLSGQGLGEQYF.

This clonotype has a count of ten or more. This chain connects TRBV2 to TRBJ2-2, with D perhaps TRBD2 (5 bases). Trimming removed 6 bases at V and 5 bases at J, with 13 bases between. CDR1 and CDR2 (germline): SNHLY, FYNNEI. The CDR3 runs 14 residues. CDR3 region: CASRPGSGTGELFF. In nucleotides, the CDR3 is TGTGCCAGCAGACCGGGATCTGGGACCGGGGAGCTGTTTTTT. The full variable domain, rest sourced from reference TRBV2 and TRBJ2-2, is EPEVTQTPSHQVTQMGQEVILRCVPISNHLYFYWYRQILGQKVEFLVSFYNNEISEKSEIFDDQFSVERPDGSNFTLKIRSTKLEDSAMYFCASRPGSGTGELFFGEGSRLTVL.

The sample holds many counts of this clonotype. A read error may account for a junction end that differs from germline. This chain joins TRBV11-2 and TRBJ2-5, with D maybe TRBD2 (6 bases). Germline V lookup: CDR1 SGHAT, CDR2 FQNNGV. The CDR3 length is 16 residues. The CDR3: CANSLARLERGETQYF. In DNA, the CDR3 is TGTGCCAACAGCTTAGCCCGACTAGAGAGAGGGGAGACCCAGTACTTC.

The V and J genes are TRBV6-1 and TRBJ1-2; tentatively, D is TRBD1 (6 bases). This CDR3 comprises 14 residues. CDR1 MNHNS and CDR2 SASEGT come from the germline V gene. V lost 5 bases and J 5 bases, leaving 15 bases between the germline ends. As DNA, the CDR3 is TGTGCCAGCAGTATCGACAGGTGGATGTATGGCTACACCTTC. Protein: CASSIDRWMYGYTF.

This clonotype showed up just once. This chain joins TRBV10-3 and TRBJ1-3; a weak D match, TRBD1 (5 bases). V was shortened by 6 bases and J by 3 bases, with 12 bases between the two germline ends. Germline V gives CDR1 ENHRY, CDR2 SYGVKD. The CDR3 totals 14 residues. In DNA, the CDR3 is TGTGCCATCAGAGGGGAACGTATTGGAAACACCATATATTTT. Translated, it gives CAIRGERIGNTIYF.

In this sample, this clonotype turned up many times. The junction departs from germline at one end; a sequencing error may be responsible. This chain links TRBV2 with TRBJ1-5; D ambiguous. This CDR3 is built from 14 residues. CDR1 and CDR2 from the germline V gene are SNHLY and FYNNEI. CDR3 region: CASSGGTWRQPQHF. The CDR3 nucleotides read TGTGCCAGTAGTGGAGGTACTTGGCGTCAGCCCCAGCATTTT.

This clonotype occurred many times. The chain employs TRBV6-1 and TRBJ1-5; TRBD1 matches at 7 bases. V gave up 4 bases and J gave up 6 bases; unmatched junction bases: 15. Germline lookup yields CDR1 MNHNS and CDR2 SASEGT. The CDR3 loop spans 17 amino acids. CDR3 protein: CASSALQGSSSGQPQHF. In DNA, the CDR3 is TGTGCCAGCAGTGCCCTACAGGGGTCCTCTTCTGGTCAGCCCCAGCATTTT.

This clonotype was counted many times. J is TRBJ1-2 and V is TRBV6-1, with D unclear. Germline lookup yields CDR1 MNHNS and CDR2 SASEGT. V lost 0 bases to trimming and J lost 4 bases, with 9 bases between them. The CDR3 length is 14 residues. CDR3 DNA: TGTGCCAGCAGTGAAGCGCTCGGTCTCTATGGCTACACCTTC. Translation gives CASSEALGLYGYTF.

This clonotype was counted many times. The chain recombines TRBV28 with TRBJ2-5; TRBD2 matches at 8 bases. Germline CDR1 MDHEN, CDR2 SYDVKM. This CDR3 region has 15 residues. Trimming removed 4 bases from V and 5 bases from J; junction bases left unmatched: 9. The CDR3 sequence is CASSSEREFGETQYF. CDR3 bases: TGTGCCAGCAGTTCCGAGCGGGAGTTCGGGGAGACCCAGTACTTC.

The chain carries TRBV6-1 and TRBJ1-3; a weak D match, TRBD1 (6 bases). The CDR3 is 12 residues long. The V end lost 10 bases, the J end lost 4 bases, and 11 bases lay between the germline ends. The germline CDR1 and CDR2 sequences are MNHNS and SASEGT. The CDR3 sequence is CAIQGGGNTIYF. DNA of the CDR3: TGTGCCATCCAAGGGGGAGGAAACACCATATATTTT.

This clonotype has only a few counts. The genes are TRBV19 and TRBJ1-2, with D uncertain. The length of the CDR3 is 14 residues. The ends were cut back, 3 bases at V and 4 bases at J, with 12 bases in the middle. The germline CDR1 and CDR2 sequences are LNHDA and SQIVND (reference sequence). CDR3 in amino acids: CASSIPGRLYGYTF. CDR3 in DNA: TGTGCCAGTAGTATCCCCGGACGGCTCTATGGCTACACCTTC.

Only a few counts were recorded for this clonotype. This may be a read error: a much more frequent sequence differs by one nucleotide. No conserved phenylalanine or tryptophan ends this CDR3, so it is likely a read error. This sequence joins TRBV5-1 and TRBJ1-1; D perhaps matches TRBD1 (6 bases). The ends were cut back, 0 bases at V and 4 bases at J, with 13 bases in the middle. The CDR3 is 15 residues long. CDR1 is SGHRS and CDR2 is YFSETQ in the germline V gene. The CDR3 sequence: CASSLVAGDRTEAFL. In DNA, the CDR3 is TGCGCCAGCAGCTTGGTAGCAGGGGACCGCACTGAAGCTTTCCTT.

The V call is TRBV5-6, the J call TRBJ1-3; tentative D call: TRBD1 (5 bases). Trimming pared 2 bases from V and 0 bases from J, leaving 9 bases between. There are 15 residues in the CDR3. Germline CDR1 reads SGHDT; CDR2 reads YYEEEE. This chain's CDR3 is CASSFPQGSGNTIYF. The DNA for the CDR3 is TGTGCCAGCAGCTTCCCGCAGGGCTCTGGAAACACCATATATTTT.

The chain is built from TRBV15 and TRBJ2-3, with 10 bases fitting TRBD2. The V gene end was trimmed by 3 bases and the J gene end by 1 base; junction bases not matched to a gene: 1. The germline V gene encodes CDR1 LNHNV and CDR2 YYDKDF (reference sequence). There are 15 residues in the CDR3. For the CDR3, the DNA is TGTGCCACCAGCAGTGGACTAGCGGGCACAGATACGCAGTATTTT. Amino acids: CATSSGLAGTDTQYF.

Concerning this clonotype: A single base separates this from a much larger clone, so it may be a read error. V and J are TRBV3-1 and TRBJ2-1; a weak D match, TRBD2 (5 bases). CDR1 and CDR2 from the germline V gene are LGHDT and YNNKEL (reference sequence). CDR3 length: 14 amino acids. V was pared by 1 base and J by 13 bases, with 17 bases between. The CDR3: CASSQVRTGGPQFF. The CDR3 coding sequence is TGTGCCAGCAGCCAAGTTCGGACTGGCGGGCCACAGTTCTTC.

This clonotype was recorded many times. For the CDR3, the DNA is TGTGCCAGCAGCCCCCGACAAAAGACCCAGTACTTC. Its translation: CASSPRQKTQYF. V gene TRBV6-2 or TRBV6-3 combines with J gene TRBJ2-5; D unresolved. The CDR3 length is 12 residues. V was trimmed by 6 bases and J by 6 bases, leaving 11 bases between them. CDR1 and CDR2 (germline): MNHEY, SVGEGT.

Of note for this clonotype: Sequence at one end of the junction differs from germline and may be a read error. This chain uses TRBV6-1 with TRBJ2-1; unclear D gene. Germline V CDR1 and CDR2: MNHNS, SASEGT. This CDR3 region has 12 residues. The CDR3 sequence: CAISEWIYEQFF. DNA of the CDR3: TGTGCCATCAGTGAATGGATATATGAGCAGTTCTTC.

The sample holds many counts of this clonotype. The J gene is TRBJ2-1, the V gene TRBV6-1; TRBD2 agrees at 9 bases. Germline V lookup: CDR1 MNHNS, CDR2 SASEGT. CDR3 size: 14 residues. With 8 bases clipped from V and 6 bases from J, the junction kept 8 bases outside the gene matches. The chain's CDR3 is CASGGTSLTNEQFF. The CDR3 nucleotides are TGTGCCAGCGGGGGGACTAGCCTAACCAATGAGCAGTTCTTC.

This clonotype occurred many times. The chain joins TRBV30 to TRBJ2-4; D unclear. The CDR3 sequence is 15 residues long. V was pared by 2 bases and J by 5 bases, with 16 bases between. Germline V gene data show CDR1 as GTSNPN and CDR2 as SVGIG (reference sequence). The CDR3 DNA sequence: TGTGCCTGGAGTTCAAGGCGTGGGGTCCAAAACATTCAGTACTTC. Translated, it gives CAWSSRRGVQNIQYF.

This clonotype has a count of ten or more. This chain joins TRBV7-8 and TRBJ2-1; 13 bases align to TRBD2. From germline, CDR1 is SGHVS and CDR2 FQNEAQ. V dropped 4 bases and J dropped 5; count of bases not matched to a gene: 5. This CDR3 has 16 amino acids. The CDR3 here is CASSSRTSGSHNEQFF. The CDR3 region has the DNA TGTGCCAGCAGCTCTCGGACTAGCGGGAGCCACAATGAGCAGTTCTTC.